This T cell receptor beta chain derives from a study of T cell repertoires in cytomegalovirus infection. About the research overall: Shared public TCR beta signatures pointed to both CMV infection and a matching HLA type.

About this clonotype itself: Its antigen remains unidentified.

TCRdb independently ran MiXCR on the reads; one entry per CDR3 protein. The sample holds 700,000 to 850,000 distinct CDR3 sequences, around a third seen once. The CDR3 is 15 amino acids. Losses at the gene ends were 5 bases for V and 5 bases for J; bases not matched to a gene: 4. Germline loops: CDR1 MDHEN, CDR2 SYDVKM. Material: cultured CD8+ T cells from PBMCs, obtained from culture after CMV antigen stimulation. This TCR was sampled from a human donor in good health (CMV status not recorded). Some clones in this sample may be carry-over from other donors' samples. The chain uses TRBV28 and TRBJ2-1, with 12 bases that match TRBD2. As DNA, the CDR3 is TGTGCCAGCAGTCGGACTAGCGGGGTTCACAATGAGCAGTTCTTC. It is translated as CASSRTSGVHNEQFF.